A selection of T cell receptor beta chains follows, all from one sample in a study of cytomegalovirus exposure and HLA in healthy donors. Method: immunoSEQ multiplex PCR; TCRdb's copy keeps in-frame clones and lacks some. This sample has over 85,000 clones, with 88% found just once. Material for sequencing was PBMCs. All receptors come from a woman in her twenties or thirties in good health and CMV-seropositive. The CDR3 runs from the conserved cysteine through the conserved F or W. A D gene is named only where the DNA matches it firmly. Size values are once, few and many counts, or a class for expanded clones, and some rows have none.

v_gene	j_gene	abundance	d_gene	CDR3nt	CDR3aa
TRBV5-1	TRBJ2-7	NA	NA	TGCGCCAGCAGCGTTAAAGGGGTCGAGCAGTACTTC	CASSVKGVEQYF
TRBV5-1	TRBJ2-3	NA	NA	TGCGCCAGCAGCTCCCGGAGTGCAGATACGCAGTATTTT	CASSSRSADTQYF
TRBV6-5	TRBJ2-7	NA	TRBD2	TGTGCCAGCAGTTACCAAGGACTAGCGGGGGACGAGCAGTACTTC	CASSYQGLAGDEQYF
TRBV7-8	TRBJ2-2	few	TRBD2	TGTGCCAGCAGCACTAGCGGGGTCAGGACCGGGGAGCTGTTTTTT	CASSTSGVRTGELFF
TRBV5-1	TRBJ2-4	NA	NA	TGCGCCAGCAGCTTGCAGGGGCCGGCCAAAAACATTCAGTACTTC	CASSLQGPAKNIQYF
TRBV30	TRBJ1-1	NA	NA	TGTGCCTGGGACTTTTCCCGCACTGAAGCTTTCTTT	CAWDFSRTEAFF
TRBV5-1	TRBJ2-7	NA	NA	TGCGCCAGCAGCTTGGGCGATACGGGTACCTACGAGCAGTACTTC	CASSLGDTGTYEQYF
TRBV9	TRBJ2-7	NA	TRBD2	TGTGCCAGCACCCCGGGACTAGCGGGTTACGAGCAGTACTTC	CASTPGLAGYEQYF
TRBV18	TRBJ1-3	NA	NA	TGTGCCAGCTCACCTCCAACAGGGTCTGGAAACACCATATATTTT	CASSPPTGSGNTIYF
TRBV28	TRBJ2-7	NA	TRBD1	TGTGCCAGCAGTTTCCCGGACAGGGGCTACGAGCAGTACTTC	CASSFPDRGYEQYF
TRBV5-4	TRBJ2-5	NA	NA	TGTGCCAGCAGCTTCAGGCAGCAAGAGACCCAGTACTTC	CASSFRQQETQYF
TRBV10-3	TRBJ1-2	NA	NA	TGTGCCATCAGTGAGTCTGCGGTTGGCTACACCTTC	CAISESAVGYTF
TRBV19	TRBJ2-7	NA	NA	TGTGCCAGTATAGGTGGACAGAGCCACCTCTACGAGCAGTACTTC	CASIGGQSHLYEQYF
TRBV5-1	TRBJ2-2	NA	TRBD2	TGCGCCAGCAAAGGATCGGATAGCGGGGGATATAACACCGGGGAGCTGTTTTTT	CASKGSDSGGYNTGELFF
TRBV20-1	TRBJ1-2	NA	NA	TGCAGGCCGGGGGGCAACTATGGCTACACCTTC	CRPGGNYGYTF
TRBV29-1	TRBJ1-1	NA	NA	TGCAGCGTTGAAGGGGTACGGGACACTGAAGCTTTCTTT	CSVEGVRDTEAFF
TRBV19	TRBJ1-5	NA	NA	TGTGCCAGTAGTATCGGGGGTACGGGCAATCAGCCCCAGCATTTT	CASSIGGTGNQPQHF
TRBV9	TRBJ1-2	NA	NA	TGTGCCAGCAGCTTCCACAGGGATGGCTACACCTTC	CASSFHRDGYTF
TRBV21-1	TRBJ1-1	NA	NA	TGTGCCAGCAGGCGCCGTCCGGGACACAACACTGAAGCTTTCTTT	CASRRRPGHNTEAFF
TRBV6-5	TRBJ1-2	NA	NA	TGTGCCAGCAGTTACGACAGGACAACTAACTATGGCTACACCTTC	CASSYDRTTNYGYTF
TRBV4-3	TRBJ1-2	NA	NA	TGCGCCAGCAGCCAAGTACCAGGAACCAACTATGGCTACACCTTC	CASSQVPGTNYGYTF
TRBV5-1	TRBJ2-7	NA	TRBD1	TGCGCCAGCAGCTTGTCTGGACAGGGGATGCACGAGCAGTACTTC	CASSLSGQGMHEQYF
TRBV5-1	TRBJ1-2	NA	NA	TGCGCCAGCAGCTTGGTCCCCCCTCAGGGGCCTTCTAACTATGGCTACACCTTC	CASSLVPPQGPSNYGYTF
TRBV28	TRBJ1-3	NA	NA	TGTGCCAGCAGCCTATGGGGGGAGTCGGGAAACACCATATATTTT	CASSLWGESGNTIYF
TRBV30	TRBJ1-1	NA	TRBD1	TGTGCCTGGAGCCGGACAGGGAGAAAGGGCACTGAAGCTTTCTTT	CAWSRTGRKGTEAFF
TRBV6-5	TRBJ2-2	NA	NA	TGTGCCAGCAGTTTCTACGTTTCGTGGGAGCTGTTTTTT	CASSFYVSWELFF
TRBV5-4	TRBJ2-3	NA	NA	TGTGCCAGCAGCTTGTCCCTCCTTAATACAGATACGCAGTATTTT	CASSLSLLNTDTQYF
TRBV28	TRBJ1-5	NA	NA	TGTGCCAGCAGCCTGGCGTTCGGGGATAGCAATCAGCCCCAGCATTTT	CASSLAFGDSNQPQHF
TRBV5-1	TRBJ2-5	NA	NA	TGCGCCAGCAGCTTGCGAGAGAGAGAGACCCAGTACTTC	CASSLRERETQYF
TRBV9	TRBJ1-6	NA	TRBD1	TGTGCCAGCAGCGCGGGGGACAGGGGCTATAATTCACCCCTCCACTTT	CASSAGDRGYNSPLHF
TRBV5-4	TRBJ2-3	NA	TRBD2	TGTGCCAGCAGCTCTACTAGCGGGACCACAGATACGCAGTATTTT	CASSSTSGTTDTQYF
TRBV9	TRBJ2-3	few	NA	TGTGCCAGCAGCGTTAGATTCACAGATACGCAGTATTTT	CASSVRFTDTQYF
TRBV11-3	TRBJ1-2	NA	NA	TGTGCCAGCAGCTTAGTCTCAGGGCAATATGGCTACACCTTC	CASSLVSGQYGYTF
TRBV13	TRBJ2-7	NA	TRBD2	TGTGCCAGCAGCACACAGACTAGCGGGGACTCCTACGAGCAGTACTTC	CASSTQTSGDSYEQYF
TRBV5-1	TRBJ2-1	NA	TRBD2	TGCGCCAGCAGCTTGGCCCCCAGCGGGGGGGCCCATGAGCAGTTCTTC	CASSLAPSGGAHEQFF
TRBV2	TRBJ2-3	NA	NA	TGTGCCAGCAGTGATAGTCTCAGGGTCTCAGATACGCAGTATTTT	CASSDSLRVSDTQYF
TRBV9	TRBJ2-1	once	NA	TGTGCCAGCAGCGTAGCGGGGGACTCGGAGCAGTTCTTC	CASSVAGDSEQFF
TRBV5-1	TRBJ2-7	NA	TRBD2	TGCGCCAGCAGTGTGGGAGGGCCAAACGAGCAGTACTTC	CASSVGGPNEQYF
TRBV6-5	TRBJ2-7	NA	TRBD2	TGTGCCAGCAGTTTATACGGGACTAGCGGATTCTACGAGCAGTACTTC	CASSLYGTSGFYEQYF
TRBV9	TRBJ2-3	NA	NA	TGTGCCACCAACGGTGGCGGGGGCACAGATACGCAGTATTTT	CATNGGGGTDTQYF
TRBV2	TRBJ2-2	NA	NA	TGTGCCAGCCGGCAAGGGGCCGGGGAGCTGTTTTTT	CASRQGAGELFF
TRBV20-1	TRBJ2-5	NA	NA	TGCAGTGCTGCGACACGGGAGACCCAGTACTTC	CSAATRETQYF
TRBV7-9	TRBJ2-3	NA	TRBD1	TGTGCCAGCAGCTTGAGAACAGGGGGTAGCACAGATACGCAGTATTTT	CASSLRTGGSTDTQYF
TRBV2	TRBJ1-2	few	NA	TGTGCCAGCAGTGACCTCAGGGGTACCTATGGCTACACCTTC	CASSDLRGTYGYTF
TRBV13	TRBJ1-2	NA	NA	TGTGCCAGCAGCTTAGGACAGCTGAACTATGGCTACACCTTC	CASSLGQLNYGYTF
TRBV5-1	TRBJ2-3	NA	TRBD2	TGCGCCAGCAGCGCGACTAGCGGGGAAGATACGCAGTATTTT	CASSATSGEDTQYF
TRBV13	TRBJ2-1	NA	NA	TGTGCCAGCAGCTTGAAAAGCGTTATGTACAATGAGCAGTTCTTC	CASSLKSVMYNEQFF
TRBV4-1	TRBJ2-1	NA	NA	TGCGCCAGCACCCCGGTAGGGGTCCCCTCCTACAATGAGCAGTTCTTC	CASTPVGVPSYNEQFF
TRBV2	TRBJ1-4	NA	TRBD1	TGTGCCAGCAGTGAAAGGACAGGGGGCGAAAAACTGTTTTTT	CASSERTGGEKLFF
TRBV15	TRBJ2-1	NA	NA	TGTGCCACCAGCAGACGCGGAGCGATACAGCAGTTCTTC	CATSRRGAIQQFF
TRBV13	TRBJ2-7	once	TRBD1	TGTGCCAGCAGCATCCGGACAGGGGGGATCTACGAGCAGTACTTC	CASSIRTGGIYEQYF
TRBV7-2	TRBJ1-6	NA	TRBD1	TGTGCCAGCAGCCAAAGACAGGGGGTCCCCCCCCTCCACTTT	CASSQRQGVPPLHF
TRBV6-1	TRBJ1-5	few	TRBD1	TGTGCCAGCAGTGACCCGACAGGGCATCAGCCCCAGCATTTT	CASSDPTGHQPQHF
TRBV9	TRBJ2-1	NA	TRBD2	TGTGCCAGCAGCCCCACAGCTAGCGGGGCCCATGAGCAGTTCTTC	CASSPTASGAHEQFF
TRBV5-1	TRBJ2-5	NA	TRBD1	TGCGCCAGCAGCTTGTGGGACAGCCAAGAGACCCAGTACTTC	CASSLWDSQETQYF
TRBV28	TRBJ1-2	NA	NA	TGTGCCAGCAGCCAATCACCAGGACACCACTATGGCTACACCTTC	CASSQSPGHHYGYTF
TRBV2	TRBJ1-4	NA	NA	TGTGCCAGGCGGGACGGTAATGAAAAACTGTTTTTT	CARRDGNEKLFF
TRBV11-1	TRBJ1-1	NA	NA	TGTGCCAGCAGCTTGGCTGACAGCTGGAACACTGAAGCTTTCTTT	CASSLADSWNTEAFF
TRBV15	TRBJ1-3	NA	TRBD1	TGTGCCACCAGCCCTAAAACAGGGGGCTGGGGAAACACCATATATTTT	CATSPKTGGWGNTIYF